The 3 T cell receptor beta chains below come from one sample, sequenced in a study of T cell responses to AZD1222 COVID-19 vaccine. The table came from immunoSEQ multiplex PCR; TCRdb's copy has only in-frame clones and leaves some out. This table holds some 120,000 clones, about 93% found once. The sample here was peripheral blood, taken on day 0 of AZD1222 vaccination. The receptor set was obtained from an adult in good health.

The chain is built from TRBV5-1 and TRBJ1-1; D is unresolved. This CDR3 is 16 amino acids long. Trimming removed 5 bases from V and 1 base from J, with 18 bases in between. CDR1 is SGHRS, CDR2 YFSETQ, per germline. The CDR3 region has the DNA TGCGCCAGCAGAACAAAATCCGGTGTAACGAACACTGAAGCTTTCTTT. Amino acids: CASRTKSGVTNTEAFF.

The rearrangement joins TRBV24-1 to TRBJ1-6; no clear D gene. V gave up 8 bases and J gave up 10 bases, with 5 bases separating them. The CDR3 is 10 amino acids. Germline CDR1 KGHDR, CDR2 SFDVKD. The CDR3 loop is CATKESPLHF. CDR3 DNA: TGTGCCACCAAAGAATCACCCCTCCACTTT.

This chain joins TRBV7-9 and TRBJ1-1; D perhaps matches TRBD1 (5 bases). Germline V CDR1 and CDR2: SEHNR, FQNEAQ (reference sequence). Trimming removed 4 bases at V and 1 base at J, with 7 bases between. This CDR3 spans 13 amino acids. The CDR3 nucleotides are TGTGCCAGCAGCTCCGGGGGGAACACTGAAGCTTTCTTT. It yields the protein CASSSGGNTEAFF.